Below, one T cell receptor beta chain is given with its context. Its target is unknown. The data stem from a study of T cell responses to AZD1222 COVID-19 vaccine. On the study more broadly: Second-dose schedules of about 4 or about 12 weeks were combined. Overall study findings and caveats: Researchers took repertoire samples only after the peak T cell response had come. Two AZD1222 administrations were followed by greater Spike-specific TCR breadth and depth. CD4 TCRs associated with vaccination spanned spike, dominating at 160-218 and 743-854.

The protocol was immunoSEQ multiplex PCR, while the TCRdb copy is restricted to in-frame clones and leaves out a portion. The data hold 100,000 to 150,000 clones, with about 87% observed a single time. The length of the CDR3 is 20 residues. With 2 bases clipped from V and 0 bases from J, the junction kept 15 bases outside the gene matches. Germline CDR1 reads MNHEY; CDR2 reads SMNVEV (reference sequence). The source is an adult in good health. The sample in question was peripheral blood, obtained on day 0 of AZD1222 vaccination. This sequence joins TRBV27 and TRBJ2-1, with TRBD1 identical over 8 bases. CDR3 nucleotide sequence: TGTGCCAGCAGTTTACAACCGGGACAGGATAGACCCCGCTCCTACAATGAGCAGTTCTTC. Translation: CASSLQPGQDRPRSYNEQFF.